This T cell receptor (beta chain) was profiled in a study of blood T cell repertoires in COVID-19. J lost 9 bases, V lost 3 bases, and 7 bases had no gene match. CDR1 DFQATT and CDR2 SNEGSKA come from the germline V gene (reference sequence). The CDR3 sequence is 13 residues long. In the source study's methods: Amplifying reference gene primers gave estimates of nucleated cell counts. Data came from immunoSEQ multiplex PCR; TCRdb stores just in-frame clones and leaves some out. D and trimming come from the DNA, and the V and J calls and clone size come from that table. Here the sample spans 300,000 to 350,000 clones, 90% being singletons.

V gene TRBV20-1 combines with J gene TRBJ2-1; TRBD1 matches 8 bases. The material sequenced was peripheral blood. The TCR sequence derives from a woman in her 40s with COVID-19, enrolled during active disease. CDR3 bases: TGCAGTGCTAGTTTGGACAGGGCGGGTGAGCAGTTCTTC. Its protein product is CSASLDRAGEQFF.